This TCR beta chain was recovered during a study of low-dose radiotherapy and immunotherapy resistance in tumors. Whole-study context: Intravenous ipilimumab 1 mg/kg every six weeks was given with nivolumab 240 mg every two weeks.

V shed 3 bases and J shed 3 bases, with 12 bases lying between them. This CDR3 is 14 amino acids long. Germline loops: CDR1 LNHDA, CDR2 SQIVND (reference sequence). This clonotype was recorded at least ten times. TRAV- and TRBV-specific primers, spanning alpha and beta chains, primed first-strand cDNA. TCR amplification involved 20 to 25 PCR cycles with a constant-region primer and V-primer adapter. Using its own MiXCR run on the reads, TCRdb lists one record per CDR3 protein. The table includes tens of thousands of distinct CDR3 sequences, roughly 19% detected once. Time point: after trial treatment. Treatment given: LDRT plus nivolumab, ipilimumab, low-dose cyclophosphamide and aspirin (RACIN trial).

The chain employs TRBV19 and TRBJ2-7; D is ambiguous. The clonotype was recovered from a female donor with ovarian cancer. Sequencing used PBMCs, obtained after low-dose radiotherapy plus immunotherapy. The CDR3 region has the DNA TGTGCCAGTAGTATTGGGGTCGAGGACTACGAGCAGTACTTC. It codes for CASSIGVEDYEQYF.